The 18 T cell receptor beta chains below come from one sample, sequenced in a study of T cells in Graves' hyperthyroidism and ophthalmopathy. The investigators amplified TCR beta CDR3 regions from RNA transcripts. In the first-round RT-PCR of the TCR CDR3, the HTBI primer set was used. TCRdb re-called the multiplex PCR reads through MiXCR, storing one row per CDR3 protein. Among about 480,000 distinct CDR3 sequences listed, around a fifth were seen once. Input material: blood. All receptors derive from a woman in her seventies with Graves' ophthalmopathy.

V usage is TRBV27 and J usage is TRBJ1-6; D may be TRBD1 (6 bases). This CDR3 comprises 16 residues. CDR1 and CDR2 from the germline V gene are MNHEY and SMNVEV (reference sequence). Trimming cost V 4 bases and J 11 bases, with 21 bases left between them. CDR3 sequence: CASSSVTGSRNPPLHF. As DNA, the CDR3 is TGTGCCAGCAGTTCCGTGACAGGTTCGCGCAATCCACCCCTCCACTTT.

This clonotype was found once. The chain carries TRBV20-1 and TRBJ2-1, with D possibly matching TRBD1 (5 bases). CDR3 length: 12 residues. V was trimmed by 7 bases and J by 7 bases, leaving 14 bases between them. Per the germline V gene, CDR1 is DFQATT and CDR2 is SNEGSKA (reference sequence). The CDR3 sequence: CSGERSGNEQFF. CDR3 DNA sequence: TGCAGTGGTGAACGGTCAGGGAATGAGCAGTTCTTC.

This clonotype was found many times. This chain links TRBV7-8 with TRBJ2-7; 9 bases map to TRBD1. Germline V lookup: CDR1 SGHVS, CDR2 FQNEAQ. Trimming removed 4 bases from V and 7 bases from J; junction bases left unmatched: 5. The length of the CDR3 is 13 residues. CDR3 loop: CASSSGTGREQYF. CDR3 DNA: TGTGCCAGCAGCTCTGGGACAGGGAGAGAGCAGTACTTC.

This chain links TRBV10-3 with TRBJ1-2; D remains unclear. This CDR3 has 12 residues. V was cut by 6 bases and J by 4 bases, with 9 bases left in between. Germline CDR1 and CDR2: ENHRY and SYGVKD. In DNA, the CDR3 is TGTGCCATCAGCATCGACGGCTATGGCTACACCTTC. It specifies CAISIDGYGYTF.

In DNA, the CDR3 is TGTGCCAGCAGTCAACAGGGGTCCTCCTATGGCTACACCTTC. It codes for CASSQQGSSYGYTF. The chain links TRBV6-1 to TRBJ1-2; TRBD1 matches at 7 bases. J was trimmed by 4 bases and V by 5 bases; bases with no gene match: 7. The CDR3 loop spans 14 amino acids. Germline CDR1 reads MNHNS; CDR2 reads SASEGT.

The J gene is TRBJ2-7, the V gene TRBV19; weak D call: TRBD2 (6 bases). Trimming took 6 bases from V and 3 from J, leaving 15 bases between them. Germline lookup yields CDR1 LNHDA and CDR2 SQIVND (reference sequence). This CDR3 is 14 amino acids long. CDR3 DNA: TGTGCCAGTAGGTTGGAGGGGCTTGTCTACGAGCAGTACTTC. It yields the protein CASRLEGLVYEQYF.

This clonotype was counted at least ten times. The CDR3 spells CSARDGGNQPQHF. CDR3 DNA sequence: TGCAGTGCTAGGGACGGAGGCAATCAGCCCCAGCATTTT. V and J are TRBV20-1 and TRBJ1-5; no definite D call. This CDR3 comprises 13 residues. Per germline, CDR1 DFQATT and CDR2 SNEGSKA (reference sequence). Trimming pared 3 bases from V and 2 bases from J, leaving 8 bases between.

With regard to this clonotype: A much larger clone differs from this one at a single base, so this may be a read error. This chain connects TRBV5-1 to TRBJ2-3; 13 bases are shared with TRBD2. The CDR3 has 16 amino acids. With 3 bases clipped from V and 2 bases from J, the junction kept 3 bases outside the gene matches. The V gene's germline CDR1 is SGHRS and CDR2 YFSETQ. CDR3 in amino acids: CASSYGTSGNTDTQYF. As DNA, the CDR3 is TGCGCCAGCAGCTACGGGACTAGCGGGAACACAGATACGCAGTATTTT. The full variable domain, completed using reference TRBV5-1 and TRBJ2-3, is KAGVTQTPRYLIKTRGQQVTLSCSPISGHRSVSWYQQTPGQGLQFLFEYFSETQRNKGNFPGRFSGRQFSNSRSEMNVSTLELGDSALYLCASSYGTSGNTDTQYFGPGTRLTVL.

This clonotype came up many times. CDR3 DNA sequence: TGTGCCAGCAGCTACACGATCGGGACTAGCGGAAACAATGAGCAGTTCTTC. Its translation: CASSYTIGTSGNNEQFF. The chain employs TRBV7-2 and TRBJ2-1; 11 nucleotides agree with TRBD2. This CDR3 has 17 residues. CDR1 and CDR2 from the germline V gene are SGHTA and FQGNSA. The V gene end was trimmed by 4 bases and the J gene end by 5 bases; junction bases not matched to a gene: 10.

The table lists this clonotype with a few counts. This chain connects TRBV20-1 to TRBJ2-7; D gene unclear. Trimming took 7 bases from V and 3 from J, leaving 16 bases between them. This CDR3 region has 13 residues. The V gene's germline CDR1 is DFQATT and CDR2 SNEGSKA (reference sequence). The CDR3 coding sequence is TGCAGTGGACGGTGGTTAAATCTCTACGAGCAGTACTTC. Protein product: CSGRWLNLYEQYF.

The chain joins TRBV28 to TRBJ1-6; 8 bases line up with TRBD1. From germline, CDR1 is MDHEN and CDR2 SYDVKM. This CDR3 is built from 15 residues. The V and J ends lost 4 bases and 10 bases, in that order; junction bases with no gene match: 9. CDR3 amino acids: CASSSGTGGWSPLHF. CDR3 DNA: TGTGCCAGCAGTTCGGGGACAGGTGGTTGGTCACCCCTCCACTTT. Using reference TRBV28 and TRBJ1-6 for the parts outside the CDR3, the full variable domain is DVKVTQSSRYLVKRTGEKVFLECVQDMDHENMFWYRQDPGLGLRLIYFSYDVKMKEKGDIPEGYSVSREKKERFSLILESASTNQTSMYLCASSSGTGGWSPLHFGNGTRLTVT.

The rearrangement links TRBV20-1 to TRBJ2-1; TRBD1 aligns across 12 bases. Per the germline V gene, CDR1 is DFQATT and CDR2 is SNEGSKA (reference sequence). The V and J ends lost 5 bases and 12 bases, in that order; junction bases with no gene match: 5. This CDR3 has 12 amino acids. CDR3 sequence (DNA): TGCAGTGCTCCGGGACAGGGGGCTTTGCAGTTCTTC. This gives the protein CSAPGQGALQFF.

There are a few counts of this clonotype. This chain links TRBV7-2 with TRBJ2-1; no clear D gene. Germline lookup yields CDR1 SGHTA and CDR2 FQGNSA. The CDR3 covers 12 residues. Trimming shortened V by 4 bases and J by 8 bases, and 9 bases separated the two germline ends. The CDR3, as DNA: TGTGCCAGCAGCTCAACCGAATATGAGCAGTTCTTC. It is translated as CASSSTEYEQFF.

This clonotype was recorded a few times. The chain is built from TRBV9 and TRBJ2-3; 9 nucleotides align to TRBD2. Germline V gives CDR1 SGDLS, CDR2 YYNGEE. The ends lost 0 bases at V and 5 bases at J; junction bases unmatched: 10. The CDR3 is 17 residues long. The CDR3 loop reads CASSVGVLAGSKDTQYF. The CDR3, as DNA: TGTGCCAGCAGCGTAGGGGTCCTAGCGGGATCAAAAGATACGCAGTATTTT.

The chain employs TRBV9 and TRBJ2-3, with D perhaps matching TRBD1 (6 bases). V lost 4 bases, J lost 5 bases, and 14 bases lay in between. Germline V CDR1 and CDR2: SGDLS, YYNGEE. The CDR3 is 14 residues long. The CDR3 protein is CASSSRGAGDTQYF. The CDR3 DNA follows: TGTGCCAGCAGCAGCAGGGGCGCTGGAGATACGCAGTATTTT.

This clonotype appeared many times. The V and J genes are TRBV7-2 and TRBJ2-1; D may be TRBD2 (6 bases). V was pared by 0 bases and J by 2 bases, with 8 bases between. Looked up from germline, CDR1 is SGHTA and CDR2 is FQGNSA. The CDR3 has 15 residues. CDR3 sequence: CASSLAGGAYNEQFF. CDR3 in DNA: TGTGCCAGCAGCTTAGCGGGAGGTGCCTACAATGAGCAGTTCTTC.

The chain uses TRBV27 and TRBJ1-2; maybe TRBD1 (6 bases). The germline V and J ends were trimmed by 2 bases and 7 bases, with 17 bases remaining between them. The germline V gene has CDR1 MNHEY and CDR2 SMNVEV (reference sequence). This CDR3 has 15 residues. CDR3 DNA: TGTGCCAGCAGTTTAAAACAGGGTATTAGTCGTGGCTACACCTTC. As protein: CASSLKQGISRGYTF.

Ten or more counts support this clonotype. V gene TRBV11-2 combines with J gene TRBJ2-3, with D hard to call. This CDR3 is built from 16 residues. Germline values: CDR1 SGHAT, CDR2 FQNNGV. The V gene lost 2 bases and the J gene lost 1 base, with 13 bases spanning the gap. The CDR3 reads CASSLRAPQGTDTQYF. The DNA for the CDR3 is TGTGCCAGCAGCTTAAGAGCCCCCCAGGGCACAGATACGCAGTATTTT. The variable domain in full, with the rest retrieved from reference TRBV11-2 and TRBJ2-3, is EAGVAQSPRYKIIEKRQSVAFWCNPISGHATLYWYQQILGQGPKLLIQFQNNGVVDDSQLPKDRFSAERLKGVDSTLKIQPAKLEDSAVYLCASSLRAPQGTDTQYFGPGTRLTVL.